The 29 T cell receptor beta chains listed next were all sequenced from one sample in a study of early T cells in non-severe SARS-CoV-2 infection. TCRdb independently ran MiXCR on the 5' RACE reads; one entry per CDR3 protein. The sample lists approximately 28,000 distinct CDR3 sequences; just over 4% were seen once. The sample was whole blood. The source of these receptors is an adult who was a healthcare worker with PCR-confirmed SARS-CoV-2 infection or an uninfected control (not recorded which).

This clonotype has ten or more counts. The chain joins TRBV12-3 or TRBV12-4 to TRBJ1-5, with D unresolved. CDR3 length: 16 amino acids. Trimming took off 1 base at V and 5 bases at J, with 15 bases between the two ends. In nucleotides, the CDR3 is TGTGCCAGCAGTTTAGTCGGTCCCGGCGGTGATCAGCCCCAGCATTTT. Protein sequence: CASSLVGPGGDQPQHF.

This clonotype was seen ten or more times. The chain links TRBV10-3 to TRBJ1-5, with a tentative D call TRBD1 (6 bases). Germline loops: CDR1 ENHRY, CDR2 SYGVKD. V was cut by 3 bases and J by 1 base, with 13 bases left in between. CDR3 length equals 16 residues. CDR3 in amino acids: CAISDRGQISNQPQHF. The CDR3 coding sequence is TGTGCCATCAGTGACCGGGGGCAAATCAGCAATCAGCCCCAGCATTTT.

In its sample, this clonotype was seen many times. This chain connects TRBV28 to TRBJ2-7, with D uncertain. CDR1 and CDR2 from the germline V gene are MDHEN and SYDVKM. Between the trimmed V and J ends, which lost 6 bases and 1 base, there was a span of 4 bases. The length of the CDR3 is 11 residues. CDR3 nucleotide sequence: TGTGCCAGCAGACATTCCTACGAGCAGTACTTC. As protein: CASRHSYEQYF.

This clonotype was seen many times. The chain uses TRBV18 and TRBJ2-2, with TRBD2 matching over 8 bases. CDR3 length: 15 amino acids. J lost 4 bases, V lost 5 bases, and 6 bases had no gene match. CDR1 and CDR2 from the germline V gene are KGHSH and LQKENI. CDR3 sequence (DNA): TGTGCCAGCTCAAAGAGCGGGAGAAGCACCGGGGAGCTGTTTTTT. Its translation: CASSKSGRSTGELFF.

The chain uses TRBV11-2 and TRBJ2-1; D is uncertain. V lost 5 bases and J lost 12, with 14 bases in between. Germline assignment: CDR1 SGHAT and CDR2 FQNNGV. The CDR3 spans 12 residues. Written as DNA, the CDR3 is TGTGCCAGCAGCGAGCCCAGGCTTGGGCAGTTCTTC. Encoded protein: CASSEPRLGQFF.

This clonotype was seen at least ten times. This sequence joins TRBV20-1 and TRBJ2-1; D not certain. The CDR3 sequence is 15 residues long. Trimming pared 6 bases from V and 0 bases from J, leaving 15 bases between. Germline CDR1 is DFQATT and CDR2 is SNEGSKA (reference sequence). CDR3 in amino acids: CSAPRPASSYNEQFF. CDR3 DNA: TGCAGTGCCCCCCGCCCCGCCAGCTCCTACAATGAGCAGTTCTTC.

This clonotype was counted at least ten times. The genes are TRBV12-3 or TRBV12-4 and TRBJ2-3; 13 bases line up with TRBD2. Trimming took 3 bases from V and 4 from J; bases not matched to a gene: 1. There are 15 residues in the CDR3. The CDR3 reads CASSLGLAGSDTQYF. The CDR3 DNA sequence: TGTGCCAGCAGTTTGGGACTAGCGGGGTCAGATACGCAGTATTTT.

This clonotype came up many times. The chain carries TRBV6-6 and TRBJ1-5, with D possibly TRBD1 on 6 matching bases. Germline lookup yields CDR1 MNHNY and CDR2 SVGAGI (reference sequence). The CDR3 length is 15 residues. V was trimmed by 5 bases and J by 7 bases, leaving 18 bases between them. CDR3 loop: CASSKNRAVGQPQHF. The CDR3 bases are TGTGCCAGCAGTAAGAACAGGGCCGTTGGCCAGCCCCAGCATTTT.

This clonotype was detected many times. The chain carries TRBV11-3 and TRBJ2-4, with 8 bases aligning to TRBD2. The V gene end was trimmed by 3 bases and the J gene end by 9 bases; junction bases not matched to a gene: 10. Germline V gives CDR1 SGHNT, CDR2 YENEEA. CDR3 length: 15 residues. The CDR3 loop reads CASSLRDSGNGIQYF. CDR3 in DNA: TGTGCCAGCAGCTTGCGTGATAGCGGGAATGGCATTCAGTACTTC.

This clonotype occurred many times. The chain has TRBV6-5 and TRBJ2-1, with 7 positions matching TRBD2. From germline, CDR1 is MNHEY and CDR2 SVGAGI. The CDR3 is 14 residues long. J gave up 7 bases and V 2 bases, and 5 bases lay outside the gene matches. Written as DNA, the CDR3 is TGTGCCAGCAGTTACACGGCCGGGAGGAATGAGCAGTTCTTC. Its translation is CASSYTAGRNEQFF.

This clonotype was found many times. The chain uses TRBV6-2 or TRBV6-3 and TRBJ2-2, with D possibly TRBD1 on 5 matching bases. Germline CDR1 reads MNHEY; CDR2 reads SVGEGT. Between the trimmed V and J ends, which lost 6 bases and 5 bases, there was a span of 13 bases. CDR3 length equals 14 residues. The CDR3: CASRTLQGTGELFF. CDR3 DNA sequence: TGTGCCAGCAGGACACTCCAGGGTACCGGGGAGCTGTTTTTT.

This clonotype was found many times. The missing conserved phenylalanine or tryptophan at the end of this CDR3 makes a read error likely. The gene calls are TRBV9 and TRBJ1-1; D is perhaps TRBD1 (6 bases). The V end was cut by 0 bases, the J end by 1 base, with 10 bases between. Germline CDR1 reads SGDLS; CDR2 reads YYNGEE. This CDR3 contains 15 residues. CDR3 region: CASSVDGGRNTEAFL. CDR3 DNA: TGTGCCAGCAGCGTAGATGGGGGCCGGAACACTGAAGCTTTCCTT.

This clonotype has at least ten counts. V gene TRBV11-2 combines with J gene TRBJ2-1; the D is unclear. The CDR3 contains 15 residues. V shed 0 bases and J shed 4 bases, with 10 bases lying between them. CDR1 is SGHAT and CDR2 is FQNNGV in the germline V gene. The DNA for the CDR3 is TGTGCCAGCAGCTTAGACCGGAGCCCGTACAATGAGCAGTTCTTC. It translates to CASSLDRSPYNEQFF.

This clonotype has a count of ten or more. This chain links TRBV19 with TRBJ1-5, with D maybe TRBD1 (5 bases). The germline gives CDR1 LNHDA, CDR2 SQIVND (reference sequence). The CDR3 totals 16 residues. Trimming removed 3 bases at V and 2 bases at J, with 14 bases between. As DNA, the CDR3 is TGTGCCAGTAGTATGGCGAGGGGTTCGGGCAATCAGCCCCAGCATTTT. Protein: CASSMARGSGNQPQHF.

This clonotype was counted ten times or more. The chain is built from TRBV5-6 and TRBJ1-5; TRBD1 aligns across 7 bases. The CDR3 has 16 amino acids. Germline V gene sequence: CDR1 SGHDT, CDR2 YYEEEE. After removal of 0 bases from V and 2 bases from J, the junction contained 5 bases not matched to a gene. The CDR3, as DNA: TGTGCCAGCAGCTTGGGAGGGGGCGCAGGCAATCAGCCCCAGCATTTT. Translated, it gives CASSLGGGAGNQPQHF.

This clonotype was recorded many times. The chain is built from TRBV5-4 and TRBJ1-1, with 10 bases aligning to TRBD1. J lost 4 bases, V lost 3 bases, and 6 bases had no gene match. Germline-derived CDR1 and CDR2 are SGHNT and YYREEE (reference sequence). There are 15 residues in the CDR3. The CDR3 region is CASSSGQGRVTEAFF. The CDR3 DNA sequence: TGTGCCAGCAGCTCGGGACAGGGGAGAGTCACTGAAGCTTTCTTT.

This clonotype was counted many times. The genes are TRBV20-1 and TRBJ2-5; 9 bases map to TRBD2. The germline gives CDR1 DFQATT, CDR2 SNEGSKA (reference sequence). There are 18 residues in the CDR3. V was clipped by 3 bases and J by 0 bases; unmatched bases: 14. CDR3 nucleotide sequence: TGCAGTGCTAGTCTGCCCGGGACTAGCCTCGGGTACCAAGAGACCCAGTACTTC. It yields the protein CSASLPGTSLGYQETQYF.

Many counts were recorded for this clonotype. The V gene is TRBV20-1, the J gene TRBJ1-6; no clear D. The ends were cut back, 3 bases at V and 10 bases at J, with 13 bases in the middle. The CDR3 contains 13 residues. Germline V gene data show CDR1 as DFQATT and CDR2 as SNEGSKA (reference sequence). CDR3 in DNA: TGCAGTGCTAGTCTGGTAGGAGAGTCACCCCTCCACTTT. This translates into CSASLVGESPLHF.

The sample holds many counts of this clonotype. This sequence joins TRBV12-3 or TRBV12-4 and TRBJ2-4; no clear D. V lost 6 bases and J 0 bases, leaving 9 bases between the germline ends. The CDR3 covers 14 residues. The CDR3 DNA reads TGTGCCAGCAGCCCTGTGGCAGCCAAAAACATTCAGTACTTC. Its translation is CASSPVAAKNIQYF.

This clonotype occurred a few times. The genes are TRBV7-2 and TRBJ2-3; no reliable D call. The germline V gene encodes CDR1 SGHTA and CDR2 FQGNSA. CDR3 size: 11 residues. With 3 bases removed from V and 2 bases from J, the gap between germline ends came to 0 bases. CDR3 sequence: CASSFTDTQYF. The CDR3 coding sequence is TGTGCCAGCAGCTTCACAGATACGCAGTATTTT.

The gene calls are TRBV7-2 and TRBJ1-5; TRBD1 is a possible D gene (6 bases). V was trimmed by 5 bases and J by 0 bases, leaving 14 bases between them. CDR3 size: 16 residues. Germline-derived CDR1 and CDR2 are SGHTA and FQGNSA. This chain's CDR3 is CASSPYGDNSNQPQHF. CDR3 bases: TGTGCCAGCAGCCCATATGGGGACAATAGCAATCAGCCCCAGCATTTT.

The J gene is TRBJ1-3, the V gene TRBV12-3 or TRBV12-4; possibly TRBD1 for D (6 bases). Trimming removed 6 bases from V and 0 bases from J, with 12 bases in between. This CDR3 comprises 15 residues. The CDR3 DNA reads as TGTGCCAGCAGGGTACAGGGAATCTCTGGAAACACCATATATTTT. It yields the protein CASRVQGISGNTIYF.

This clonotype came up a few times. CDR3 sequence reads: CASSATGPNQPQHF. DNA for the CDR3: TGTGCCAGCAGCGCGACAGGACCTAATCAGCCCCAGCATTTT. The chain couples TRBV6-1 to TRBJ1-5; D perhaps matches TRBD1 (6 bases). Trimming took off 6 bases at V and 4 bases at J, with 13 bases between the two ends. CDR1 MNHNS and CDR2 SASEGT come from the germline V gene. The CDR3 runs to 14 residues.

V usage is TRBV19 and J usage is TRBJ2-7; D uncertain. This CDR3 is built from 15 residues. The germline V and J ends were trimmed by 3 bases and 5 bases, with 17 bases remaining between them. CDR1 and CDR2 from the germline V gene are LNHDA and SQIVND (reference sequence). Here the CDR3 DNA reads TGTGCCAGTAGTATCCGGACCTCCGTGTCTCACGAGCAGTACTTC. Amino acid sequence: CASSIRTSVSHEQYF. Full variable domain (remainder filled in from reference TRBV19 and TRBJ2-7): DGGITQSPKYLFRKEGQNVTLSCEQNLNHDAMYWYRQDPGQGLRLIYYSQIVNDFQKGDIAEGYSVSREKKESFPLTVTSAQKNPTAFYLCASSIRTSVSHEQYFGPGTRLTVT.

This CDR3 reads CASSLRDLNEQFF. CDR3 nucleotide sequence: TGCGCCAGCAGCTTAAGGGACCTCAATGAGCAGTTCTTC. This rearrangement joins TRBV5-1 to TRBJ2-1, with D perhaps TRBD1 or TRBD2 (5 bases each). CDR3 length: 13 residues. The ends were cut back, 2 bases at V and 6 bases at J, with 9 bases in the middle. Germline loops: CDR1 SGHRS, CDR2 YFSETQ.

The chain recombines TRBV5-4 with TRBJ2-3, with 13 bases lining up with TRBD2. The length of the CDR3 is 16 residues. The ends lost 4 bases at V and 6 bases at J; junction bases unmatched: 8. Germline V gives CDR1 SGHNT, CDR2 YYREEE (reference sequence). CDR3 nucleotide sequence: TGTGCCAGCAGCGTAGGACTAGCGGGAGTGGGGGATACGCAGTATTTT. It encodes CASSVGLAGVGDTQYF. Supplemented by reference TRBV5-4 and TRBJ2-3, the full variable domain reads ETGVTQSPTHLIKTRGQQVTLRCSSQSGHNTVSWYQQALGQGPQFIFQYYREEENGRGNFPPRFSGLQFPNYSSELNVNALELDDSALYLCASSVGLAGVGDTQYFGPGTRLTVL.

This clonotype has at least ten counts. This chain connects TRBV20-1 to TRBJ2-1; D gene ambiguous. There are 15 residues in the CDR3. Trimming cost V 6 bases and J 0 bases, with 15 bases left between them. Germline CDR1 and CDR2: DFQATT and SNEGSKA (reference sequence). The CDR3 nucleotides read TGCAGTGCCCGTCCCACCCCGGTCTCCTACAATGAGCAGTTCTTC. This codes for CSARPTPVSYNEQFF.

The chain combines TRBV7-2 with TRBJ2-3, with 8 bases lining up with TRBD2. Per the germline V gene, CDR1 is SGHTA and CDR2 is FQGNSA. The CDR3 spans 16 residues. V gave up 3 bases and J gave up 2 bases; unmatched junction bases: 7. CDR3 in DNA: TGTGCCAGCAGCTTGGGGAGCGGGAGTTCCACAGATACGCAGTATTTT. Protein: CASSLGSGSSTDTQYF.

This clonotype counts as medium-sized. The chain combines TRBV29-1 with TRBJ2-2, with TRBD2 matching 14 bases. Germline trimming cut 0 bases from V and 6 bases from J; bases unmatched to any gene: 6. Germline assignment: CDR1 SQVTM and CDR2 ANQGSEA. The CDR3 extends over 17 amino acids. The CDR3 coding sequence is TGCAGCGTTGAAGATCAGAGGGGACTAGCGGGAGCCGGGGAGCTGTTTTTT. It codes for CSVEDQRGLAGAGELFF.